This T cell receptor (beta chain) was sequenced during a study of response to subunit inactivated influenza vaccine. TCRdb passed the RT-PCR reads through MiXCR, listing each CDR3 protein once. The sample consists of hundreds of thousands of distinct CDR3 sequences, 11% to 15% of them appearing once. The V segment lost 0 bases and the J segment 0 bases; nucleotides outside the gene matches: 12. Germline values: CDR1 SGHAT, CDR2 FQDESV (reference sequence). CDR3 length equals 19 residues. V and J are TRBV11-1 and TRBJ2-3, with 7 nucleotides matching TRBD1. This clonotype was obtained from a man in his forties or fifties who received an inactivated influenza vaccine. The sample consisted of PBMCs from blood, taken roughly 2 weeks before vaccination. CDR3 loop: CASSLATDREWDSTDTQYF. In DNA form, the CDR3 reads TGTGCCAGCAGCTTAGCGACCGACAGGGAATGGGATAGCACAGATACGCAGTATTTT.